This T cell receptor beta chain emerged from a study of cytomegalovirus exposure and HLA in healthy donors. Findings of the study overall: By HLA locus, TCR association rates varied in a later analysis, with DRB1 showing the most and HLA-C the fewest. The later analysis indicated that the majority of CMV-associated TCR beta chains appeared HLA-restricted. The study flagged 150 to 200 TCR beta chains as cytomegalovirus-associated.

Healthy bone marrow donors formed the donor group. The germline gives CDR1 WNHNN, CDR2 SYGVQD (reference sequence). V was shortened by 2 bases and J by 5 bases, with 7 bases between the two germline ends. The CDR3 contains 13 residues. As regards this clone: Its antigen is still unknown.

The PCR made use of 60 Vbeta and 13 Jbeta primers. Assay: immunoSEQ multiplex PCR; the TCRdb copy retains only in-frame clones and omits some. This sample has roughly 290,000 clones; 80% to 90% occur once, and the top ten carry approximately 2.4%. The TCR was taken from a woman aged 18-29 years in good health and CMV-seronegative. The specimen sequenced was PBMCs. The chain carries TRBV10-1 and TRBJ1-5; D not certain. The CDR3 sequence: CASSETDDQPQHF. In DNA form, the CDR3 reads TGCGCCAGCAGTGAGACAGATGATCAGCCCCAGCATTTT.